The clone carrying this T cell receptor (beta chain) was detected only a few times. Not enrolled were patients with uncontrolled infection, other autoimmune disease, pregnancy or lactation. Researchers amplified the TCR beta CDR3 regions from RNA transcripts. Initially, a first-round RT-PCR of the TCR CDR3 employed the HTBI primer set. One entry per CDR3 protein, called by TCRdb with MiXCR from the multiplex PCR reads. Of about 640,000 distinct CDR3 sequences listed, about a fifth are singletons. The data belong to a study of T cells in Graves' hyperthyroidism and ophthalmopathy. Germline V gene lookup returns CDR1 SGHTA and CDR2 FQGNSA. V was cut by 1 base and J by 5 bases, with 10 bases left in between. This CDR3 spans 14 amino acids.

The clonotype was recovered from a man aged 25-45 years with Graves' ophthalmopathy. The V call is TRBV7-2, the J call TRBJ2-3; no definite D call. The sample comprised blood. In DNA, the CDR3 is TGTGCCAGCAGCTTAGAGTGGGCTGGAGATACGCAGTATTTT. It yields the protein CASSLEWAGDTQYF.